The clone carrying this TCR beta chain occurred many times. The antigen is not known. The data were obtained in a study of CD8 T cells in ankylosing spondylitis. Study-level points and caveats: What appeared characteristic of ankylosing spondylitis blood was a TCR beta motif of seven to nine highly homologous variants.

The CDR3 runs to 12 residues. CDR1 and CDR2 (germline): DFQATT, SNEGSKA (reference sequence). Trimming took off 4 bases at V and 6 bases at J, with 10 bases between the two ends. TCRdb re-analysed the 5' RACE reads in MiXCR, keeping a single row per CDR3 protein. The table shows fewer than 550,000 distinct CDR3 sequences, with approximately 5.3% occurring only once. The material sequenced was blood, either unsorted or a sorted T cell fraction (not recorded which). The TCR comes from a male donor with ankylosing spondylitis. The V and J genes are TRBV20-1 and TRBJ2-1, with D tentatively TRBD1 or TRBD2 (5 bases each). This chain's CDR3 is CSAKRDGNEQFF. CDR3 DNA: TGCAGTGCTAAAAGGGACGGCAATGAGCAGTTCTTC.